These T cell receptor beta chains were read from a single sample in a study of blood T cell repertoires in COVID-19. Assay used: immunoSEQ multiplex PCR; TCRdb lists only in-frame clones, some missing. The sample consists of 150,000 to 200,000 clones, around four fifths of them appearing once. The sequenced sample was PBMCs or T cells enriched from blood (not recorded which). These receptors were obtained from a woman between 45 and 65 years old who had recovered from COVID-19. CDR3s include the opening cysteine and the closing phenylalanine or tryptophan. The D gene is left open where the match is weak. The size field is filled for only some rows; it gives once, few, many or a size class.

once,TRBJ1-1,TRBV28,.,CAIISGVSTEAFF,TGTGCCATCATATCAGGGGTGAGCACTGAAGCTTTCTTT
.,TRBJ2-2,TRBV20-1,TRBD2,CSASTHSGSPGLSNTGELFF,TGCAGTGCTAGTACCCACTCCGGGAGCCCGGGACTATCCAACACCGGGGAGCTGTTTTTT
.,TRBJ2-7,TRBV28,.,CASSTPTNGGNEQYF,TGTGCCAGCAGCACACCCACCAACGGAGGTAACGAGCAGTACTTC
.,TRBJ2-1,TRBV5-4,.,CASSFLASDEQFF,TGTGCCAGCAGCTTCCTAGCGAGCGATGAGCAGTTCTTC
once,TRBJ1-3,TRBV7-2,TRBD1,CASSFTGGSFGNTIYF,TGTGCCAGCAGCTTCACAGGGGGCTCGTTTGGAAACACCATATATTTT
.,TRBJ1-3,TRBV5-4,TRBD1,CASSFTGQAGNTIYF,TGTGCCAGCAGTTTTACAGGACAGGCTGGAAACACCATATATTTT
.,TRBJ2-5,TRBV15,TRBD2,CATSWRGEETQYF,TGTGCCACCAGCTGGCGGGGGGAAGAGACCCAGTACTTC
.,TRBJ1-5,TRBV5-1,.,CASSEGGTNQPQHF,TGCGCCAGCAGCGAGGGAGGGACTAATCAGCCCCAGCATTTT
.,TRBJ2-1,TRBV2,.,CASSGEGGLFEQFF,TGTGCCAGCAGTGGTGAGGGAGGTTTATTTGAGCAGTTCTTC
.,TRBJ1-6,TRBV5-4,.,CASSLPGSYNSPLHF,TGTGCCAGCAGCTTACCCGGCTCCTATAATTCACCCCTCCACTTT
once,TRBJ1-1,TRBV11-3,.,CASSLTPGPGAVTEAFF,TGTGCCAGCAGCTTAACTCCCGGGCCAGGGGCGGTAACTGAAGCTTTCTTT
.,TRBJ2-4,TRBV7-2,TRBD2,CASSLGLGRQQNIQYF,TGTGCCAGCAGCTTAGGTCTCGGGAGGCAGCAAAACATTCAGTACTTC
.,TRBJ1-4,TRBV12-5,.,CASGLDRVEKLFF,TGTGCTAGTGGTTTGGACAGGGTTGAAAAACTGTTTTTT
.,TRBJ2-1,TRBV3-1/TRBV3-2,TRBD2,CASSQGPPSTSGGYNEQFF,TGTGCCAGCAGCCAAGGGCCCCCCTCGACTAGCGGGGGCTACAATGAGCAGTTCTTC
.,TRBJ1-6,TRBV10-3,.,CAIKEVKDSPLHF,TGTGCCATCAAGGAGGTAAAAGATTCACCCCTCCACTTT
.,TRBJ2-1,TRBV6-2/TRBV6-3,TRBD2,CASSSTSGRTYNEQFF,TGTGCCAGCAGTTCGACTAGCGGTAGGACCTACAATGAGCAGTTCTTC
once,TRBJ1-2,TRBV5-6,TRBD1,CASSFRDRGGNGYTF,TGTGCCAGCAGCTTCCGGGACAGGGGAGGGAATGGCTACACCTTC
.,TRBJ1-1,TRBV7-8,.,CASSLQMNTEAFF,TGTGCCAGCAGCTTACAGATGAACACTGAAGCTTTCTTT
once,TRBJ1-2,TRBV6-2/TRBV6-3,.,CASSYSNVAEPVSGYGYTF,TGTGCCAGCAGTTACTCGAATGTTGCAGAGCCAGTTTCGGGCTATGGCTACACCTTC
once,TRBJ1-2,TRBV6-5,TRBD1,CASSYAGTGSYGYTF,TGTGCCAGCAGTTACGCCGGGACAGGGAGCTATGGCTACACCTTC
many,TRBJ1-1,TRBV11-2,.,CASSPGVVAEAFF,TGTGCCAGCAGCCCAGGGGTGGTCGCTGAAGCTTTCTTT
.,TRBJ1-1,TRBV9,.,CASSSQTNTEAFF,TGTGCCAGCAGCTCTCAAACTAACACTGAAGCTTTCTTT
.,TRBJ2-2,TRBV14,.,CASSPRQIFTGELFF,TGTGCCAGCAGCCCCAGACAGATCTTCACCGGGGAGCTGTTTTTT